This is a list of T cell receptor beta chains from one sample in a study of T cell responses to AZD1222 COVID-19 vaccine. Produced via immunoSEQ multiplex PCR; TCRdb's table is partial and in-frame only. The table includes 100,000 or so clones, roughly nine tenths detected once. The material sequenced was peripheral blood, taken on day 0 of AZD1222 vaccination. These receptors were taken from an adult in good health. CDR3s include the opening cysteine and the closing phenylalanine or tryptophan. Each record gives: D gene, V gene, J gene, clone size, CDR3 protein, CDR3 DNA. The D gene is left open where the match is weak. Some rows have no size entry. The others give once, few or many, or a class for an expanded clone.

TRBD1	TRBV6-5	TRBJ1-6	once	CASSTRQGAYSPLHF	TGTGCCAGCAGTACTCGACAGGGGGCGTATTCACCCCTCCACTTT
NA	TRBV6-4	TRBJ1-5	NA	CASSDPRLATQHF	TGTGCCAGCAGTGACCCGAGGTTGGCGACCCAGCATTTT
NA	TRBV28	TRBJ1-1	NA	CASSSNDRKAFF	TGTGCCAGCAGTTCTAACGACAGGAAAGCTTTCTTT
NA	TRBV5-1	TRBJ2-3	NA	CASSSSGAPWPDTQYF	TGCGCCAGCAGCTCCTCGGGTGCACCATGGCCAGATACGCAGTATTTT
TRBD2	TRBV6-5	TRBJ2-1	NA	CASSYTSGGRLFF	TGTGCCAGCAGTTACACCAGCGGGGGGAGACTGTTCTTC
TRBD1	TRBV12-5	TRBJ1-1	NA	CASGKRQGWNTEAFF	TGTGCTAGTGGTAAGAGACAGGGTTGGAACACTGAAGCTTTCTTT
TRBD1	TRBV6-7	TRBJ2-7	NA	CASSYSGQGALEQYF	TGTGCCAGCAGTTACTCCGGGCAGGGGGCGTTAGAGCAGTACTTC
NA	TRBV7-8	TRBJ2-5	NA	CASSFAGVLQETQYF	TGTGCCAGCAGCTTCGCAGGGGTTTTGCAAGAGACCCAGTACTTC
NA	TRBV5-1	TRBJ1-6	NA	CASSLATGTGYNSPLHF	TGCGCCAGCAGCTTGGCGACAGGTACGGGCTATAATTCACCCCTCCACTTT
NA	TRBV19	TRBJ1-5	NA	CASSKRDQPQHF	TGTGCCAGTAGTAAACGGGATCAGCCCCAGCATTTT
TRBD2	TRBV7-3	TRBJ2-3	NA	CASSTGAGGDTQYF	TGTGCCAGCAGCACTGGGGCGGGGGGAGATACGCAGTATTTT
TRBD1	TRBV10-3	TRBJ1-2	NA	CAISDRDSPYGYTF	TGTGCCATCAGTGACCGGGACAGCCCCTATGGCTACACCTTC
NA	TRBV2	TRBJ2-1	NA	CASRTSRRGNYNEQFF	TGTGCCAGCAGGACCTCTCGGCGGGGCAACTACAATGAGCAGTTCTTC
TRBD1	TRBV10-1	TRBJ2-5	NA	CASINRGGETQYF	TGCGCCAGCATTAACAGGGGTGGAGAGACCCAGTACTTC
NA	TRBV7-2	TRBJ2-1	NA	CASSLVASYNEQFF	TGTGCCAGCAGCTTAGTTGCTAGCTACAATGAGCAGTTCTTC
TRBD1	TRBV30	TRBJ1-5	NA	CAWDPGTELFNQPQHF	TGTGCCTGGGACCCCGGGACAGAGCTTTTCAATCAGCCCCAGCATTTT
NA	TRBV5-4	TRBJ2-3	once	CASSLGASLTDTQYF	TGTGCCAGCAGCTTAGGGGCTAGCCTCACAGATACGCAGTATTTT
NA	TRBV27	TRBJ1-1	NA	CASSLDGAPNTEAFF	TGTGCCAGCAGTTTGGACGGGGCACCGAACACTGAAGCTTTCTTT
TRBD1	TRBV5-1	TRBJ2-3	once	CASSLTPGQGATDTQYF	TGCGCCAGCAGCTTGACACCGGGACAGGGGGCGACAGATACGCAGTATTTT
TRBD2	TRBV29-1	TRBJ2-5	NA	CSVGGSGVQETQYF	TGCAGCGTTGGTGGTAGCGGGGTCCAAGAGACCCAGTACTTC
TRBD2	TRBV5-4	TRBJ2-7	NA	CASGSSSGGPGEQYF	TGTGCCAGTGGTTCCTCTAGCGGGGGGCCGGGCGAGCAGTACTTC
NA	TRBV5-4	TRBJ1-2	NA	CASTGGDGYTF	TGTGCCAGCACCGGAGGTGATGGCTACACCTTC
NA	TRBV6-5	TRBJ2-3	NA	CASSRDNTDTQYF	TGTGCCAGCAGCCGGGACAACACAGATACGCAGTATTTT
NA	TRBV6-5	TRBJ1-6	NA	CASSNQGLDNSPLHF	TGTGCCAGCAGTAACCAGGGTCTGGATAATTCACCCCTCCACTTT
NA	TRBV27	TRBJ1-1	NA	CASSLGGGSTEAFF	TGTGCCAGCAGTTTAGGGGGGGGATCCACTGAAGCTTTCTTT
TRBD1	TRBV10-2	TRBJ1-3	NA	CASSRTGGKFSGNTIYF	TGCGCCAGCAGCCGAACAGGGGGGAAGTTCTCTGGAAACACCATATATTTT
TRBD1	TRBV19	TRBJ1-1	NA	CASKDRMNTEAFF	TGTGCCAGTAAGGACAGGATGAACACTGAAGCTTTCTTT
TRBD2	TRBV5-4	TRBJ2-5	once	CASSLVAGGRETQYF	TGTGCCAGCAGCTTGGTAGCGGGGGGTCGAGAGACCCAGTACTTC
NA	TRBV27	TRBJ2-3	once	CASSLMGGAQNTQYF	TGTGCCAGCAGTTTAATGGGGGGGGCACAGAATACGCAGTATTTT
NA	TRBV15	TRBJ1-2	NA	CATSRDPRYGYTF	TGTGCCACCAGCAGAGATCCCCGCTATGGCTACACCTTC
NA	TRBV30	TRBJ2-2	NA	CAWSGLGIGELFF	TGTGCCTGGAGTGGCCTAGGAATCGGGGAGCTGTTTTTT
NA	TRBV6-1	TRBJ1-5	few	CASSEGVLADQPQHF	TGTGCCAGCAGTGAAGGTGTCTTAGCGGATCAGCCCCAGCATTTT
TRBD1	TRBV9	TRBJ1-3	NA	CASSKRTGFSSGNTIYF	TGTGCCAGCAGCAAAAGGACAGGTTTTTCCTCTGGAAACACCATATATTTT
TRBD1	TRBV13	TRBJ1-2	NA	CASSQARDRGDGYTF	TGTGCCAGCAGCCAAGCCCGGGACAGGGGCGATGGCTACACCTTC
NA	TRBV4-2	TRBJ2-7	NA	CASSQESGREQYF	TGTGCCAGCAGCCAAGAGTCGGGACGCGAGCAGTACTTC
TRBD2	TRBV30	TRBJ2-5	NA	CAWSPGLAGGPETQYF	TGTGCCTGGAGCCCAGGACTAGCGGGGGGGCCAGAGACCCAGTACTTC
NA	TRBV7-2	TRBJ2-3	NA	CASSPEGRTQYF	TGTGCCAGCAGCCCCGAGGGTCGTACGCAGTATTTT
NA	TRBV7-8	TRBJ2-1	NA	CASSPPDSRNEQFF	TGTGCCAGCAGCCCCCCCGACAGCCGGAATGAGCAGTTCTTC
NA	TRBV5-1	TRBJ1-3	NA	CASSLGIGSSGNTIYF	TGCGCCAGCAGCTTGGGGATAGGGAGCTCTGGAAACACCATATATTTT
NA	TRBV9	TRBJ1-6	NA	CASSEHGSSSYNSPLHF	TGTGCCAGCAGCGAACACGGATCGAGCTCCTATAATTCACCCCTCCACTTT
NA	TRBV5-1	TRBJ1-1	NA	CASSQTNTEAFF	TGCGCCAGCAGCCAGACGAACACTGAAGCTTTCTTT
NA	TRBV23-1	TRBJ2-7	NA	CASPSGVHEQYF	TGCGCCAGCCCCTCAGGGGTTCACGAGCAGTACTTC
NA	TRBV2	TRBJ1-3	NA	CASGVSGNTIYF	TGTGCCAGCGGGGTCTCTGGAAACACCATATATTTT
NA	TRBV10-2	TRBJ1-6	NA	CASSPGFYSPLHF	TGCGCCAGCAGTCCGGGGTTTTATTCACCCCTCCACTTT
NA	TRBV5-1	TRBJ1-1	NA	CASRGGTPIPNTEAFF	TGCGCCAGCAGGGGGGGGACACCTATTCCGAACACTGAAGCTTTCTTT
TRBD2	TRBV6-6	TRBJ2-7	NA	CASSRSSGGPRDEQYF	TGTGCCAGCAGCCGAAGTAGCGGGGGGCCGAGGGACGAGCAGTACTTC
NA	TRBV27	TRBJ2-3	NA	CASSFETGYTDTQYF	TGTGCCAGCAGTTTCGAAACAGGGTACACAGATACGCAGTATTTT
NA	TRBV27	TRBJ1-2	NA	CASSLNPSGRANGYTF	TGTGCCAGCAGTTTAAATCCCTCCGGGAGGGCGAACGGCTACACCTTC
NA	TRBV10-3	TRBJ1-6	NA	CAISAGSSPLHF	TGTGCCATCAGTGCTGGTAGTTCACCCCTCCACTTT
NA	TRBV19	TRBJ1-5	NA	CASSIEGNQPQHF	TGTGCCAGTAGTATAGAGGGTAATCAGCCCCAGCATTTT
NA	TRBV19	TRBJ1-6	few	CASRPSRRTASDFYNSPLHF	TGTGCCAGTAGACCCTCGAGAAGGACAGCCTCAGATTTTTATAATTCACCCCTCCACTTT
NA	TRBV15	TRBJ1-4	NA	CATSRGVGYEKLFF	TGTGCCACCAGCAGAGGGGTGGGATACGAAAAACTGTTTTTT
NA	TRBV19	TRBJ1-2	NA	CASFFLGTSDKYGYTF	TGTGCCAGTTTTTTTCTAGGGACTTCCGACAAGTATGGCTACACCTTC
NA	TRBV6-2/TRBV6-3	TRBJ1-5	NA	CASSHLRATGVNQPQHF	TGTGCCAGCAGCCACCTCCGGGCCACTGGGGTAAATCAGCCCCAGCATTTT
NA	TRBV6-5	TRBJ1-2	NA	CASSYHTNYGYTF	TGTGCCAGCAGTTACCACACTAACTATGGCTACACCTTC
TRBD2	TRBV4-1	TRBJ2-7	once	CASSQGLAGYEQYF	TGCGCCAGCAGCCAAGGACTAGCGGGGTACGAGCAGTACTTC
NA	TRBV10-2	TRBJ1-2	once	CASSSGLHYGYTF	TGCGCCAGCAGTTCAGGGTTGCACTATGGCTACACCTTC
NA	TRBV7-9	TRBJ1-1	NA	CASTLGPNTEAFF	TGTGCCAGCACCCTGGGGCCGAACACTGAAGCTTTCTTT
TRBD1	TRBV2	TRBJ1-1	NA	CASKRQGGNTEAFF	TGTGCCAGCAAACGACAGGGCGGGAACACTGAAGCTTTCTTT